Below are 26 T cell receptor beta chains sequenced from a single sample in a study of cytomegalovirus exposure and HLA in healthy donors. The study ran its PCR with 60 Vbeta and 13 Jbeta primers. Libraries were prepared by immunoSEQ multiplex PCR; TCRdb keeps only in-frame clonotypes and omits some of them. Among 150,000 to 200,000 clones listed, about 78% were seen once. The specimen was PBMCs. The receptors originated from a male donor in good health and CMV-seronegative.

In this sample, this clone turned up once. The genes are TRBV6-5 and TRBJ1-3; TRBD1 matches 9 bases. Germline trimming cut 0 bases from V and 2 bases from J; bases unmatched to any gene: 2. Germline assignment: CDR1 MNHEY and CDR2 SVGAGI. The CDR3 is 16 amino acids. CDR3 amino acids: CASSYSGDRAGNTIYF. The CDR3 DNA reads as TGTGCCAGCAGTTACTCGGGGGACAGGGCTGGAAACACCATATATTTT.

The chain combines TRBV15 with TRBJ1-2; 11 bases line up with TRBD1. Germline trimming cut 0 bases from V and 2 bases from J; bases unmatched to any gene: 2. This CDR3 is 16 amino acids long. Germline V gives CDR1 LNHNV, CDR2 YYDKDF (reference sequence). The CDR3 loop reads CATSRDGTGGNYGYTF. The CDR3, as DNA: TGTGCCACCAGCAGAGACGGGACAGGGGGAAACTATGGCTACACCTTC. The whole variable domain, filled in from reference TRBV15 and TRBJ1-2, reads DAMVIQNPRYQVTQFGKPVTLSCSQTLNHNVMYWYQQKSSQAPKLLFHYYDKDFNNEADTPDNFQSRRPNTSFCFLDIRSPGLGDTAMYLCATSRDGTGGNYGYTFGSGTRLTVV.

J is TRBJ2-7 and V is TRBV7-2, with D perhaps TRBD1 (6 bases). The CDR3 loop spans 14 amino acids. Trimming took 5 bases from V and 5 from J, leaving 16 bases between them. Germline V CDR1 and CDR2: SGHTA, FQGNSA. CDR3 amino acids: CASSPDSLGNEQYF. In DNA, the CDR3 is TGTGCCAGCAGCCCGGACAGCCTCGGGAACGAGCAGTACTTC.

The chain carries TRBV27 and TRBJ2-7; the match to TRBD1 covers 9 bases. The ends lost 6 bases at V and 5 bases at J; junction bases unmatched: 8. CDR1 and CDR2 from the germline V gene are MNHEY and SMNVEV (reference sequence). There are 14 residues in the CDR3. The CDR3 nucleotides read TGTGCCAGCAGACCGGGACAGGGAGGCCACGAGCAGTACTTC. This sequence encodes CASRPGQGGHEQYF.

The chain recombines TRBV5-1 with TRBJ2-2; D uncertain. The CDR3 is made up of 16 amino acids. Germline V lookup: CDR1 SGHRS, CDR2 YFSETQ. Between the trimmed V and J ends, which lost 2 bases and 0 bases, there was a span of 11 bases. In DNA, the CDR3 is TGCGCCAGCAGCTTTACACTAACCGCGAACACCGGGGAGCTGTTTTTT. It is translated as CASSFTLTANTGELFF. Using reference TRBV5-1 and TRBJ2-2 for the parts outside the CDR3, the full variable domain is KAGVTQTPRYLIKTRGQQVTLSCSPISGHRSVSWYQQTPGQGLQFLFEYFSETQRNKGNFPGRFSGRQFSNSRSEMNVSTLELGDSALYLCASSFTLTANTGELFFGEGSRLTVL.

This chain joins TRBV6-5 and TRBJ1-5, with 8 nucleotides matching TRBD1. Unmatched junction bases numbered 4, after V lost 8 bases and J lost 4 bases. There are 13 residues in the CDR3. CDR1 is MNHEY, CDR2 SVGAGI, per germline. The CDR3 protein is CASGQGKNQPQHF. CDR3 nucleotides: TGTGCCAGCGGACAGGGAAAAAATCAGCCCCAGCATTTT.

This clone was picked up a small number of times. The chain uses TRBV4-2 and TRBJ1-2, with no clear D. Germline CDR1 and CDR2: LGHNA and YNFKEQ. Trimming cost V 1 base and J 3 bases, with 9 bases left between them. The CDR3 contains 14 residues. The DNA of the CDR3 is TGTGCCAGCAGCCAAGCAGGAAACTACTATGGCTACACCTTC. Residues: CASSQAGNYYGYTF.

The chain is built from TRBV4-3 and TRBJ1-6; tentatively, D is TRBD1 (6 bases). Deletions cut 2 bases from V and 10 bases from J, with 15 bases between. Germline V gene lookup returns CDR1 LGHNA and CDR2 YSLEER. The CDR3 has 15 residues. The CDR3: CASSQTGGQDSPLHF. The CDR3 DNA is TGCGCCAGCAGCCAAACGGGGGGCCAAGACTCACCCCTCCACTTT.

There are a few counts of this clone. J is TRBJ1-2 and V is TRBV19; 11 positions match TRBD1. Germline assignment: CDR1 LNHDA and CDR2 SQIVND (reference sequence). V gave up 6 bases and J gave up 4 bases; unmatched junction bases: 4. This CDR3 comprises 14 residues. Here the CDR3 DNA reads TGTGCCAGTAGGCCGGGACAGGGGGTCTATGGCTACACCTTC. This encodes CASRPGQGVYGYTF.

The chain joins TRBV4-1 to TRBJ1-5; 7 positions agree with TRBD1. The germline V gene encodes CDR1 MGHRA and CDR2 YSYEKL. The CDR3 length is 15 residues. V dropped 1 base and J dropped 3; count of bases not matched to a gene: 3. The CDR3 here is CASSQVGQNNQPQHF. The CDR3 DNA is TGCGCCAGCAGCCAAGTGGGACAGAACAATCAGCCCCAGCATTTT.

V is TRBV6-1 and J is TRBJ2-3, with unresolved D. Germline V gives CDR1 MNHNS, CDR2 SASEGT. CDR3 length equals 15 residues. The V end was cut by 5 bases, the J end by 0 bases, with 12 bases between. This CDR3 is CASSTSWASTDTQYF. In DNA form, the CDR3 reads TGTGCCAGCAGTACCTCATGGGCTAGCACAGATACGCAGTATTTT.

V and J are TRBV4-3 and TRBJ2-1; 8 bases are shared with TRBD2. V lost 2 bases to trimming and J lost 0 bases; unmatched junction nucleotides: 3. Per the germline V gene, CDR1 is LGHNA and CDR2 is YSLEER. This CDR3 is 16 amino acids long. DNA for the CDR3: TGCGCCAGCAGCCAAATAGCGGGAAGCTCCTACAATGAGCAGTTCTTC. This codes for CASSQIAGSSYNEQFF.

V gene TRBV13 combines with J gene TRBJ1-1; D call uncertain. Trimming pared 7 bases from V and 6 bases from J, leaving 15 bases between. Per the germline V gene, CDR1 is PRHDT and CDR2 is FYEKMQ (reference sequence). This CDR3 has 13 residues. The CDR3 sequence: CASNPRGRAEAFF. DNA of the CDR3: TGTGCCAGCAACCCCCGCGGCCGCGCTGAAGCTTTCTTT.

V usage is TRBV7-2 and J usage is TRBJ1-2; D is unclear. The CDR3 consists of 14 residues. V was shortened by 1 base and J by 1 base, with 7 bases between the two germline ends. Germline CDR1 reads SGHTA; CDR2 reads FQGNSA. The CDR3 DNA is TGTGCCAGCAGCTTAGGTTCCGTTAACTATGGCTACACCTTC. This gives the protein CASSLGSVNYGYTF. Together with reference TRBV7-2 and TRBJ1-2, the CDR3 gives the full variable domain: GAGVSQSPSNKVTEKGKDVELRCDPISGHTALYWYRQSLGQGLEFLIYFQGNSAPDKSGLPSDRFSAERTGGSVSTLTIQRTQQEDSAVYLCASSLGSVNYGYTFGSGTRLTVV.

The V call is TRBV5-6, the J call TRBJ2-3, with 7 bases fitting TRBD2. V gave up 4 bases and J gave up 4 bases; unmatched junction bases: 12. The CDR3 spans 16 residues. Germline CDR1 is SGHDT and CDR2 is YYEEEE. DNA of the CDR3: TGTGCCAGCAGCATGCAAGGACTAGTCCCTGCAGATACGCAGTATTTT. It translates to CASSMQGLVPADTQYF.

The V call is TRBV11-3, the J call TRBJ2-1, with 9 positions matching TRBD2. This CDR3 contains 15 residues. The V gene end was trimmed by 1 base and the J gene end by 3 bases; junction bases not matched to a gene: 1. The germline V gene encodes CDR1 SGHNT and CDR2 YENEEA. As DNA, the CDR3 is TGTGCCAGCAGCTTAGGCGGGAGGGACTACAATGAGCAGTTCTTC. Amino acids: CASSLGGRDYNEQFF.

This clone was seen once. This chain connects TRBV5-4 to TRBJ2-1, with TRBD2 matching over 13 bases. V was pared by 4 bases and J by 6 bases, with 7 bases of the junction left unmatched. This CDR3 region has 16 residues. Germline CDR1 reads SGHNT; CDR2 reads YYREEE (reference sequence). CDR3 bases: TGTGCCAGCAGCAGGGCAGGGACTAGCGGGACCAATGAGCAGTTCTTC. As protein: CASSRAGTSGTNEQFF.

The chain links TRBV9 to TRBJ2-7, with 8 bases identical to TRBD1. CDR3 length: 14 amino acids. The ends lost 4 bases at V and 2 bases at J; junction bases unmatched: 5. From germline, CDR1 is SGDLS and CDR2 YYNGEE. The CDR3 DNA is TGTGCCAGCAGCCTAGGGACAGGCCCCTACGAGCAGTACTTC. The encoded protein is CASSLGTGPYEQYF. The whole variable domain, remainder taken from reference TRBV9 and TRBJ2-7, is DSGVTQTPKHLITATGQRVTLRCSPRSGDLSVYWYQQSLDQGLQFLIQYYNGEERAKGNILERFSAQQFPDLHSELNLSSLELGDSALYFCASSLGTGPYEQYFGPGTRLTVT.

This sequence joins TRBV7-2 and TRBJ1-2; possible D gene TRBD1, 5 bases. This CDR3 has 14 residues. Trimming took off 5 bases at V and 6 bases at J, with 16 bases between the two ends. Germline V gene lookup returns CDR1 SGHTA and CDR2 FQGNSA. This CDR3 is CASSLWKGRDGYTF. DNA of the CDR3: TGTGCCAGCAGCCTTTGGAAGGGGAGGGATGGCTACACCTTC.

This clone was counted a few times. The chain carries TRBV7-9 and TRBJ1-2; a weak D match, TRBD1 (5 bases). The CDR3 has 15 amino acids. Trimming shortened V by 1 base and J by 2 bases, and 11 bases separated the two germline ends. Germline CDR1 reads SEHNR; CDR2 reads FQNEAQ (reference sequence). The DNA of the CDR3 is TGTGCCAGCAGCTTAGGTATTGCAGGGAACTATGGCTACACCTTC. Amino acid sequence: CASSLGIAGNYGYTF.

The chain combines TRBV21-1 with TRBJ2-7; the table assigns TRBD1, which was not confirmed against the DNA. TRBV21-1 is assigned pseudogene status. The CDR3 sequence is 17 residues long. The CDR3 region has the DNA TGTGCCAGCAGCAATGCCCCGACAGGTGAGAGCTCCTACGAGCAGTACTTC. Its translation is CASSNAPTGESSYEQYF.

The V call is TRBV7-8, the J call TRBJ2-2, with a weak D call TRBD2 (5 bases). The V gene's germline CDR1 is SGHVS and CDR2 FQNEAQ. This CDR3 has 16 residues. V gave up 1 base and J gave up 6 bases, with 15 bases separating them. The CDR3 nucleotides read TGTGCCAGCAGCTTAGTAGGGAACGGGGTAGCCGGGGAGCTGTTTTTT. Amino acids: CASSLVGNGVAGELFF.

V gene TRBV9 combines with J gene TRBJ2-5, with unresolved D. CDR3 length: 12 residues. Germline V CDR1 and CDR2: SGDLS, YYNGEE. The V end was cut by 4 bases, the J end by 5 bases, with 9 bases between. CDR3: CASSSAGETQYF. The CDR3 DNA reads TGTGCCAGCAGCTCCGCCGGGGAGACCCAGTACTTC.

The CDR3 DNA is TGCGCCAGCAGCCCCAGACAGGGGGATTTTTTAAATGAAGCTTTCTTT. This translates into CASSPRQGDFLNEAFF. The V gene is TRBV5-1, the J gene TRBJ1-1, with 9 bases aligning to TRBD1. CDR1 SGHRS and CDR2 YFSETQ come from the germline V gene. V dropped 4 bases and J dropped 7; count of bases not matched to a gene: 14. The CDR3 totals 16 residues.

The chain links TRBV30 to TRBJ1-5; TRBD1 matches at 7 bases. J gave up 8 bases and V 2 bases, and 18 bases lay outside the gene matches. The V gene's germline CDR1 is GTSNPN and CDR2 SVGIG (reference sequence). The CDR3 loop spans 17 amino acids. The CDR3 loop reads CAWSMAGGIPNLKPQHF. The CDR3 DNA is TGTGCCTGGAGTATGGCAGGGGGAATTCCGAATCTTAAGCCCCAGCATTTT.

This rearrangement joins TRBV7-2 to TRBJ2-1, with 13 bases identical to TRBD2. J was trimmed by 1 base and V by 0 bases; bases with no gene match: 3. Germline V CDR1 and CDR2: SGHTA, FQGNSA. The CDR3 length is 18 residues. This CDR3 is CASSLAGTSGVSYNEQFF. As DNA, the CDR3 is TGTGCCAGCAGCTTAGCGGGGACTAGCGGGGTATCCTACAATGAGCAGTTCTTC.